This TCR beta chain was captured in a study of T cell responses to AZD1222 COVID-19 vaccine. The CDR3 is made up of 12 amino acids. With 7 bases removed from V and 6 bases from J, the gap between germline ends came to 11 bases. As for this clone: Antigen specificity is unknown.

Points from the study as a whole: Vaccine-related CD4 TCRs covered spike, predominating at 160-218 and 743-854. The sample set comprised mostly white British donors with more females, and clonal diversity was possibly underestimated. Variant regions that are unmutated are reportedly the target of nearly half of spike-specific TCRs.

Assay used: immunoSEQ multiplex PCR; TCRdb lists only in-frame clones, some missing. The sample yields about 170,000 clones, about 92% seen once. The receptor was derived from an adult in good health. The sample here was peripheral blood, taken on day 0 of AZD1222 vaccination. V gene TRBV23-1 combines with J gene TRBJ2-3; D is uncertain. TRBV23-1 carries the ORF label, with uncertain function. The CDR3 nucleotides read TGCGCCAGCATCCCGTTGGGGGATACGCAGTATTTT. Protein product: CASIPLGDTQYF.